This T cell receptor (beta chain) was obtained from a study of OX40 agonist ivuxolimab in advanced cancers. Study-level background: Ivuxolimab, which targeted the costimulatory receptor OX40 (CD134), was an agonistic, fully human IgG2 monoclonal antibody. The paper describes the monotherapy dose-escalation part (N of about 54 patients) of the phase I trial of ivuxolimab. Peripheral TCRbeta sequencing aimed to test whether ivuxolimab altered TCR sequence diversity and caused clonal T-cell expansion. Intravenous ivuxolimab was administered to patients every 2 weeks at six dose levels: 0.01, 0.1, 0.3, 1.5, 3 and 10 mg/kg. Patients were allowed to have had prior anti-PD-1, anti-PD-L1 or anti-CTLA-4 therapy, and around 43% of the dose-escalation patients had been treated with checkpoint inhibitors. Three dose-escalation patients achieved partial responses, one with hepatocellular carcinoma and two with cutaneous melanoma. Of the 50 to 55 patients in dose escalation, some 20 had hepatocellular carcinoma, some 15 had melanoma, 9 had renal cell carcinoma and 9 had head and neck cancer. In the dose-escalation cohort, 70% to 85% of patients were male, and the mean age was approximately 60 years with a range of about 23 to 79. General conclusions and limits of the study: The antigen specificity of the peripheral T cells that underwent clonal expansion was not determined. After ivuxolimab, CD8+ T cells had more expanded clones than CD4+ T cells on average. Partial responders in the 0.1-3.0 mg/kg groups had among the lowest normalized peripheral clonal expansion, especially among CD8+ T cells. Low levels of normalized T-cell clonal expansion were also seen in some patients who did not respond. Clonal expansion of both CD4+ and CD8+ blood T cells was observed from baseline to week 6 at doses 0.1 to 3.0 mg/kg.

From the germline V gene, CDR1 is SGHDT and CDR2 is YYEEEE. The CDR3 measures 14 amino acids from cysteine to phenylalanine. Here the CDR3 DNA is all that survives: 42 bases in frame from base 1. At the junction V is shortened by 3 bases and J by 2 bases; bases outside the gene matches: 0. Genomic DNA was isolated from the sorted cells so that the TCRbeta CDR3 region could be sequenced. The immunoSEQ Assay was used to sequence the TCRbeta CDR3 regions. Drawn from immuneACCESS, this table holds only the in-frame rearrangements with V and J called that TCRdb kept. Clones are partly lost; checked studies trace under half to an unresolved V gene and leave the rest unexplained. A total of roughly 97,000 clones appear in this sample, approximately 87% of them only once. Clones ranked in the top ten supply roughly 5.5% of the sample. To note about this clone: No cognate antigen has been identified for it. Within one base of it there is no much larger clone, and no base qualities were kept.

Patients with autoimmune disease history or receiving systemic immunosuppression were excluded from the trial. Peripheral blood for TCR sequencing was collected from all dose cohorts at baseline, on cycle 4 day 1, and on cycle 7 day 1. The samples were taken from a phase I, first-in-human, multicenter, open-label dose-escalation trial of ivuxolimab. Adults with locally advanced or metastatic head and neck squamous cell, hepatocellular, melanoma or renal cell carcinoma were enrolled in the trial. Before TCR sequencing, CD4+ T cells and CD8+ T cells from peripheral blood were sorted into separate populations.

The TCR was taken from an adult with an advanced solid tumor such as melanoma, head and neck, liver or kidney cancer. The sequencing used CD4+ or CD8+ T cells sorted from blood, collected in a trial of the OX40 agonist ivuxolimab. This chain joins TRBV5-6 to TRBJ1-4; TRBD1 lines up with 8 middle nucleotides. The nucleotides are TGTGCCAGCAGCTGGACAGGGACTAATGAAAAACTGTTTTTT. It translates as CASSWTGTNEKLFF.